This T cell receptor (beta chain) was sequenced for a study of blood T cell repertoires in COVID-19. Looking at the study overall: The United States, Italy and Spain supplied acute and convalescent COVID-19 samples. PBMCs, B-cell-depleted T cells, or T cells were the source of the cDNA or gDNA that made up the material.

This CDR3 is 14 amino acids long. The germline V gene encodes CDR1 MNHNS and CDR2 SASEGT. With V trimmed by 5 bases and J by 4 bases, 4 bases remained unmatched. Assay used: immunoSEQ multiplex PCR; TCRdb lists only in-frame clones, some missing. Among roughly 270,000 clones listed, around 90% were seen once. The sample consisted of peripheral blood. The chain employs TRBV6-1 and TRBJ1-5; 8 positions agree with TRBD1. The TCR was taken from a man aged 18 to 30 with active or convalescent COVID-19. CDR3 sequence (DNA): TGTGCCAGCAGTTTCGGACAGGGTAATCAGCCCCAGCATTTT. Protein: CASSFGQGNQPQHF.